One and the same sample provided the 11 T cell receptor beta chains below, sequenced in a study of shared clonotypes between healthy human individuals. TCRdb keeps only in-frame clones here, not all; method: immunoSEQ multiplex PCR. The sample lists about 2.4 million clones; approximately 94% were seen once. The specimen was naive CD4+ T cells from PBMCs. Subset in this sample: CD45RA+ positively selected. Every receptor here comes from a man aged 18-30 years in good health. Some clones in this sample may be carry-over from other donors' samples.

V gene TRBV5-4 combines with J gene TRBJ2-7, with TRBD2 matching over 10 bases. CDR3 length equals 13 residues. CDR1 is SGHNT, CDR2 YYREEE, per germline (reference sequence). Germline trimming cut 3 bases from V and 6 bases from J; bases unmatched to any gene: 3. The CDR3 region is CASSSLAGLEQYF. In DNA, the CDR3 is TGTGCCAGCAGCTCACTAGCGGGGCTCGAGCAGTACTTC.

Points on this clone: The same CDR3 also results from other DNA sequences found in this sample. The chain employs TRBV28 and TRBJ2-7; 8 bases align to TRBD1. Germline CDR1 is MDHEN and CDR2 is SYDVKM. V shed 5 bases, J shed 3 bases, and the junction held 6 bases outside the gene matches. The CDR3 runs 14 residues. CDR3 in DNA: TGTGCCAGCAGTCCGCCGGGACAGGACTACGAGCAGTACTTC. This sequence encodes CASSPPGQDYEQYF.

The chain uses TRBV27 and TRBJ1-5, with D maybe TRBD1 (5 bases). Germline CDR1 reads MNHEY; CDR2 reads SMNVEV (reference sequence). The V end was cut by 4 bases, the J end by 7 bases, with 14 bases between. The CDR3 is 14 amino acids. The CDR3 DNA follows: TGTGCCAGCAGTTCCTGGGGCCTCGGGCAGCCCCAGCATTTT. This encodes CASSSWGLGQPQHF.

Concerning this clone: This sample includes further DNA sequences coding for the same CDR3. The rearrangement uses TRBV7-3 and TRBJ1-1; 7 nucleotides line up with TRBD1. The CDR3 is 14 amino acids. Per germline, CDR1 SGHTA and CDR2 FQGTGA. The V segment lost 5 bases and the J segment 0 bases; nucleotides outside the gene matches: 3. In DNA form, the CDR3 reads TGTGCCAGCAGCCTAGGGACAGTGAACACTGAAGCTTTCTTT. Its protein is CASSLGTVNTEAFF.

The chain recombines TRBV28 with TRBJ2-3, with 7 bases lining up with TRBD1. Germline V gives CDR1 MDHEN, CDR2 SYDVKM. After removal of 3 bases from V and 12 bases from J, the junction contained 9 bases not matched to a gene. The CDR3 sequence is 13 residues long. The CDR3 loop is CASSFSGTAKQYF. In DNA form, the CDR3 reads TGTGCCAGCAGTTTTTCCGGGACAGCTAAACAGTATTTT.

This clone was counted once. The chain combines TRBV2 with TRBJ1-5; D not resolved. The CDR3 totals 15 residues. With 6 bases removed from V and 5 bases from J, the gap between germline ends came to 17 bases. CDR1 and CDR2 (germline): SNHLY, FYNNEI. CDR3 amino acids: CASRKDAVVHQPQHF. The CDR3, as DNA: TGTGCCAGCAGGAAGGACGCGGTGGTGCATCAGCCCCAGCATTTT.

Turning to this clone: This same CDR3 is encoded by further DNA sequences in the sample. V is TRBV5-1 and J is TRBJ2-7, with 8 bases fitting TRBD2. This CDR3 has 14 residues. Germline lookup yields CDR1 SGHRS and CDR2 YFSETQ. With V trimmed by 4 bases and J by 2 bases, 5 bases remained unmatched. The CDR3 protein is CASSLGLGPYEQYF. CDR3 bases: TGCGCCAGCAGCCTGGGACTAGGTCCCTACGAGCAGTACTTC.

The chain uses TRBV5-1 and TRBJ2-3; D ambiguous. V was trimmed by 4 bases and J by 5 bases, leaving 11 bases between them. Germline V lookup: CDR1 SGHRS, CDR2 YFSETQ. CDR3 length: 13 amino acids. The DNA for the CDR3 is TGCGCCAGCAGCCAAAGACCCGGAGATACGCAGTATTTT. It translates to CASSQRPGDTQYF.

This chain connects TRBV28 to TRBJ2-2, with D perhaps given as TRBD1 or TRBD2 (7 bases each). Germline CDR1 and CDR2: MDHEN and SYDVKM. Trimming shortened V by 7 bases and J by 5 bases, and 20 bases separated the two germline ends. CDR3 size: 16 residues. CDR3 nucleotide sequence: TGTGCCAGCACCAGGGGAGGGGGGACAGCTACCGGGGAGCTGTTTTTT. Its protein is CASTRGGGTATGELFF.

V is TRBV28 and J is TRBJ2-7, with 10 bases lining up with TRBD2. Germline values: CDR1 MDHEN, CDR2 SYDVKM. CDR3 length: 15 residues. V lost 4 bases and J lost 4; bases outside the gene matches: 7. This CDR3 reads CASSSPSGSRYEQYF. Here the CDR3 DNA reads TGTGCCAGCAGTTCCCCTAGCGGGAGTAGGTACGAGCAGTACTTC.

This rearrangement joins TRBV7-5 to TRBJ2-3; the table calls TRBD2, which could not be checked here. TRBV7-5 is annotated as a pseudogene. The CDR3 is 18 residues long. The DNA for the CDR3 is TGTGCCAGAAGCATAACCGTTGGCGGAACGCCTAACACAGATACGCAGTATTTT. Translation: CARSITVGGTPNTDTQYF.